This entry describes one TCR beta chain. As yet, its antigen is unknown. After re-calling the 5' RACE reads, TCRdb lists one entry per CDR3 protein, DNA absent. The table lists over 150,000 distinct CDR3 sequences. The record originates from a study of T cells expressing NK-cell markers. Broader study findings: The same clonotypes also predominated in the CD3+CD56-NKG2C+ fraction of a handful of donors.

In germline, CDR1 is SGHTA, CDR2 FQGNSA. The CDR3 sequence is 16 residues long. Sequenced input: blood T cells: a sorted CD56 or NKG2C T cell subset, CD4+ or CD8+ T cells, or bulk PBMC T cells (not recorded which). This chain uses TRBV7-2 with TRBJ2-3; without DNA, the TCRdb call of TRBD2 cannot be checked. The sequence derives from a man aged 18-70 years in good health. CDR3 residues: CASSLLAGGPLDTQYF.